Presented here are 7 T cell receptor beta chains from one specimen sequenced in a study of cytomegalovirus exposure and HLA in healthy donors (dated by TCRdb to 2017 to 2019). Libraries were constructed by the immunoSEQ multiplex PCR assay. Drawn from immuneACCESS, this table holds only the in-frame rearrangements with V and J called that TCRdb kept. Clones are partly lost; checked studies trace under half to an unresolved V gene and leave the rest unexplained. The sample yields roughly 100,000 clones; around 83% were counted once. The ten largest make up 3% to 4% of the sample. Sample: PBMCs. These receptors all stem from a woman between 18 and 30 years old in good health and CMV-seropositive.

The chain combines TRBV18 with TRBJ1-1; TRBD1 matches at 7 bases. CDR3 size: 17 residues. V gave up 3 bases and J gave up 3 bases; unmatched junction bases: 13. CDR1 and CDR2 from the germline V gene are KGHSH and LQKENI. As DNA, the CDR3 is TGTGCCAGCTCACCTCAACGGAAGACAGGGCGTGACACTGAAGCTTTCTTT. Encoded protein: CASSPQRKTGRDTEAFF.

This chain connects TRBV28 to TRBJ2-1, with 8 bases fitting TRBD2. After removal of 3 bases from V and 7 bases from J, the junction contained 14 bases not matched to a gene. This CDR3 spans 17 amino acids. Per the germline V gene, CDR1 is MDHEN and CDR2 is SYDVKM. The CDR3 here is CASSFHWSSGDRNEQFF. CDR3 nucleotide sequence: TGTGCCAGCAGTTTCCACTGGAGTAGCGGGGATCGGAATGAGCAGTTCTTC. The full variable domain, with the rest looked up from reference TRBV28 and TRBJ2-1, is DVKVTQSSRYLVKRTGEKVFLECVQDMDHENMFWYRQDPGLGLRLIYFSYDVKMKEKGDIPEGYSVSREKKERFSLILESASTNQTSMYLCASSFHWSSGDRNEQFFGPGTRLTVL.

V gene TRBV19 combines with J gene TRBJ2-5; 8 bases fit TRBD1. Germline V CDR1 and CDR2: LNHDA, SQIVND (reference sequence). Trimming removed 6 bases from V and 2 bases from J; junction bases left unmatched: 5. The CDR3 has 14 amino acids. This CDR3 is CASSEQGAQETQYF. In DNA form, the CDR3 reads TGTGCCAGTAGCGAGCAGGGGGCACAAGAGACCCAGTACTTC.

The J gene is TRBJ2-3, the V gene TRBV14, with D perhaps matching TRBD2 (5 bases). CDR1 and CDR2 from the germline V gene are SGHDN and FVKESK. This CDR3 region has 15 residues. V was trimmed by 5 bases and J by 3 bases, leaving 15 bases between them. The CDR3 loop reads CASSTPSTGTDTQYF. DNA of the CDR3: TGTGCCAGCAGCACCCCCTCAACGGGGACAGATACGCAGTATTTT. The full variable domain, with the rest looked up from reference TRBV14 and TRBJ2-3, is EAGVTQFPSHSVIEKGQTVTLRCDPISGHDNLYWYRRVMGKEIKFLLHFVKESKQDESGMPNNRFLAERTGGTYSTLKVQPAELEDSGVYFCASSTPSTGTDTQYFGPGTRLTVL.

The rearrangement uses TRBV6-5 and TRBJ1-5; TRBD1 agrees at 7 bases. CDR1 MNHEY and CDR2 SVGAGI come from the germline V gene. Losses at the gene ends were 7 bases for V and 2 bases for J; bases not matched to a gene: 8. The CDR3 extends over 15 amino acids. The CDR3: CASTPTGFGNQPQHF. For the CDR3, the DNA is TGTGCCAGCACCCCGACAGGGTTTGGCAATCAGCCCCAGCATTTT.

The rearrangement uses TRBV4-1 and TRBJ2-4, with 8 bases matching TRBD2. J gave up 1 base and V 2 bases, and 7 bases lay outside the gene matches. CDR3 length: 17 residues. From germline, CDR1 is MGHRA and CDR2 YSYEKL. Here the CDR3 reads CASSQWRGARAKNIQYF. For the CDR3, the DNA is TGCGCCAGCAGCCAATGGCGGGGGGCGCGGGCCAAAAACATTCAGTACTTC.

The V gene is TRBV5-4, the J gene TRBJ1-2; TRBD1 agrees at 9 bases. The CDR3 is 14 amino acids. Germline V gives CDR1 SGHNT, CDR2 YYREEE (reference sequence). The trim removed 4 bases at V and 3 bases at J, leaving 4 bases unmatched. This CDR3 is CASSIDRGDYGYTF. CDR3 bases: TGTGCCAGCAGCATAGACAGGGGGGACTATGGCTACACCTTC.